Below, 5 T cell receptor beta chains from the same sample are listed, as sequenced in a study of beta chain features in type 1 diabetes. Findings and limits, study-wide: Significant though moderate, a shortening of TCRB CDR3s appeared in all four CD4+ subsets of Type 1 diabetes patients.

Isolated RNA was reverse transcribed in full, so expressed TCRB transcripts were sequenced. Measured with immunoSEQ multiplex PCR; TCRdb has only the in-frame clones, and not every one. The data contain approximately 730,000 clones, roughly 12% of them singletons. What these receptors recognize is not known. Sequenced input: naive CD4+ T cells from blood. Receptor source: a man in his late teens or twenties with type 1 diabetes.

Only a few counts were recorded for this clone. The chain combines TRBV10-3 with TRBJ1-1, with D hard to call. Germline-derived CDR1 and CDR2 are ENHRY and SYGVKD. The CDR3 has 13 residues. The V and J ends lost 6 bases and 0 bases respectively, with 8 bases between them. The CDR3 region has the DNA TGTGCCATCAGAGGAGCCATGAACACTGAAGCTTTCTTT. Its protein product is CAIRGAMNTEAFF.

This clone has more than one count but fewer than ten. The CDR3 here is CASSGWVINGEQYF. In DNA, the CDR3 is TGTGCCAGTAGTGGCTGGGTAATTAACGGCGAGCAGTACTTC. The J gene is TRBJ2-7, the V gene TRBV19; D is unclear. Germline CDR1 reads LNHDA; CDR2 reads SQIVND (reference sequence). Trimming cost V 5 bases and J 6 bases, with 17 bases left between them. This CDR3 has 14 amino acids.

The genes are TRBV2 and TRBJ2-1; TRBD2 is a possible D gene (6 bases). This CDR3 region has 13 residues. V was trimmed by 5 bases and J by 1 base, leaving 6 bases between them. Germline V gene data show CDR1 as SNHLY and CDR2 as FYNNEI. The CDR3 nucleotides are TGTGCCAGCAGTCGGGGGTCCTACAATGAGCAGTTCTTC. Residues: CASSRGSYNEQFF.

Only a few counts were recorded for this clone. The genes are TRBV27 and TRBJ2-7; D could derive from TRBD1 or TRBD2 (5 bases each). V lost 2 bases and J lost 6, with 17 bases in between. From germline, CDR1 is MNHEY and CDR2 SMNVEV (reference sequence). The CDR3 spans 15 residues. The CDR3 DNA reads as TGTGCCAGCAGTTTAACAACCGGGACCCGAACCGAGCAGTACTTC. It is translated as CASSLTTGTRTEQYF.

This clone was detected a few times. The chain couples TRBV11-3 to TRBJ2-3; no definite D call. The CDR3 spans 15 residues. Germline V gene lookup returns CDR1 SGHNT and CDR2 YENEEA. The ends were cut back, 5 bases at V and 0 bases at J, with 12 bases in the middle. The CDR3 here is CASSHGGSSTDTQYF. CDR3 nucleotide sequence: TGTGCCAGCAGCCACGGTGGGTCTAGCACAGATACGCAGTATTTT.